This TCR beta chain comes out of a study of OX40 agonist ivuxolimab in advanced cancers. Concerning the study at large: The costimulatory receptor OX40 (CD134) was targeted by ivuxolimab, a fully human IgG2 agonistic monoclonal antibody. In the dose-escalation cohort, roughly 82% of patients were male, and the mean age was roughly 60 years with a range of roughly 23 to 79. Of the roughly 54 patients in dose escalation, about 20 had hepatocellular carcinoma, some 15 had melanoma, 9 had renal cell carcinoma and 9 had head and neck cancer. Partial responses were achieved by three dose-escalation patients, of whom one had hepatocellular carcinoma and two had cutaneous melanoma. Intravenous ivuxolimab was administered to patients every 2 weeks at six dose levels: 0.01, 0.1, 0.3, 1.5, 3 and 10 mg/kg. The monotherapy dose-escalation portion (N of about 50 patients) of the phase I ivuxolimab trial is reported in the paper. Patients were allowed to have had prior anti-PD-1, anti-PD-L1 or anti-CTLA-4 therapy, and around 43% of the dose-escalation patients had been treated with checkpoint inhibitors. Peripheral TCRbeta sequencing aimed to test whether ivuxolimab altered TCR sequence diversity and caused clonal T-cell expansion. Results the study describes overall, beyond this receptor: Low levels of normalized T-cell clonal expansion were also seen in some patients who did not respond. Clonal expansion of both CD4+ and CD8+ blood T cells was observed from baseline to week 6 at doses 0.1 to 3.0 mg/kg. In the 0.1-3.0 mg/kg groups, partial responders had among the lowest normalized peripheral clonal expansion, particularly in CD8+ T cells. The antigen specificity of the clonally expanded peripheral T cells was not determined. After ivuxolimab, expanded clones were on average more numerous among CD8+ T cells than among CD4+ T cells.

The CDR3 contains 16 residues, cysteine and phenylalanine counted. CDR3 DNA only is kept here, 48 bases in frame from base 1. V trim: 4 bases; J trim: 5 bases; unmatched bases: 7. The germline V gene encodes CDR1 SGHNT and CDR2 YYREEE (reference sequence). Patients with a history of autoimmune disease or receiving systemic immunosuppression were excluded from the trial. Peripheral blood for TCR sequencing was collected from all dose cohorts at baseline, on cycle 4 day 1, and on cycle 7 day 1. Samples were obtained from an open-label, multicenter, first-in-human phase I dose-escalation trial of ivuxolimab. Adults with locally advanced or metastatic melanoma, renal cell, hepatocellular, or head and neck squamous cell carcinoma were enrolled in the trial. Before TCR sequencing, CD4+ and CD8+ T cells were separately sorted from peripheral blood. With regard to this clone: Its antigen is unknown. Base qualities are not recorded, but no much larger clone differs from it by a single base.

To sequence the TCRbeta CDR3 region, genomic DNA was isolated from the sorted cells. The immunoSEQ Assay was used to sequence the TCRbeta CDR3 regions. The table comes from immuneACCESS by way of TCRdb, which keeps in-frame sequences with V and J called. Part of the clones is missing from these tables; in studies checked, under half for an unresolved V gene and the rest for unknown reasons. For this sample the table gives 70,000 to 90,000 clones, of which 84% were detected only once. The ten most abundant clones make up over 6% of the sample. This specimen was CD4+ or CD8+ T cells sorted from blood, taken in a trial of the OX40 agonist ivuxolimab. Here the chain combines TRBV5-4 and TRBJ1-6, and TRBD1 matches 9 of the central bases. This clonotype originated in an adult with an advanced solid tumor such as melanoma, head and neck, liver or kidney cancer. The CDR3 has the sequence CASSLSGQGDNSPLHF. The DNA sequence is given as TGTGCCAGCAGCCTATCGGGACAGGGTGATAATTCACCCCTCCACTTT.